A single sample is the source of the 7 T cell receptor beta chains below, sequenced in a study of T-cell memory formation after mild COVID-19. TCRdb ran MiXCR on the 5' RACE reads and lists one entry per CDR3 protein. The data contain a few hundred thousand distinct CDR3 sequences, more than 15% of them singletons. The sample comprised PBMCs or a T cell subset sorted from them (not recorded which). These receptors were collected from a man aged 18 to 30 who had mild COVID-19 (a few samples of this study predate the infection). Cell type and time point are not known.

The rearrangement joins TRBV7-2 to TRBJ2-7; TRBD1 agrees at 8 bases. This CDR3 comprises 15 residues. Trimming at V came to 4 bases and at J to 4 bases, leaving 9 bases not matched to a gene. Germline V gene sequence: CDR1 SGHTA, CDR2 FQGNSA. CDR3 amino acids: CASSYSGTGYYEQYV. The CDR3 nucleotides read TGTGCCAGCAGCTATTCCGGGACAGGATATTACGAGCAGTACGTC.

This chain's CDR3 is CASSHRPDRGRKTQYF. The CDR3 bases are TGCGCCAGCAGCCATCGCCCGGACAGGGGGAGAAAGACCCAGTACTTC. This chain joins TRBV4-1 and TRBJ2-5; 10 bases match TRBD1. Trimming removed 3 bases from V and 6 bases from J; junction bases left unmatched: 10. The CDR3 loop spans 16 amino acids. CDR1 and CDR2 from the germline V gene are MGHRA and YSYEKL.

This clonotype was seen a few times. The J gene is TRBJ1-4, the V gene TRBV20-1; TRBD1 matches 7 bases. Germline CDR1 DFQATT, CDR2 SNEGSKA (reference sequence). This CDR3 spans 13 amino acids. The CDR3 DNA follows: TGCGGAACCTCGCCAGGGGGGGGTGAAAAACTGTTTTTT. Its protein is CGTSPGGGEKLFF.

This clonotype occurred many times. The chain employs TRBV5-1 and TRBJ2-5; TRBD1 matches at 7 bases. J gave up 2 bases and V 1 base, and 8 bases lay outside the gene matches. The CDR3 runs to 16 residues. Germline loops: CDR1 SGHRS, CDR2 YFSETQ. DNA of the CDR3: TGCGCCAGCAGCTTGTGGGGTACGGGACAGCAAGAGACCCAGTACTTC. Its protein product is CASSLWGTGQQETQYF.

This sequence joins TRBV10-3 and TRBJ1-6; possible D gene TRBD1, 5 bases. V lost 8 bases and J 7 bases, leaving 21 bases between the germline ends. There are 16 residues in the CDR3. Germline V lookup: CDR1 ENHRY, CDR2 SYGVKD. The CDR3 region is CAISTNGAPGNSPLHF. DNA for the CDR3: TGTGCCATCTCCACCAACGGGGCTCCGGGAAATTCACCCCTCCACTTT.

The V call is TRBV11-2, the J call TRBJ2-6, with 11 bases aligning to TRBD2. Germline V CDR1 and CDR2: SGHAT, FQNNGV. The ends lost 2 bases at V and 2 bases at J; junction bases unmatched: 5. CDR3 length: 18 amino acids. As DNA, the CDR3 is TGTGCCAGCAGCTTAATGCTAGCGGGGGGTGCTGGGGCCAACGTCCTGACTTTC. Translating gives CASSLMLAGGAGANVLTF.

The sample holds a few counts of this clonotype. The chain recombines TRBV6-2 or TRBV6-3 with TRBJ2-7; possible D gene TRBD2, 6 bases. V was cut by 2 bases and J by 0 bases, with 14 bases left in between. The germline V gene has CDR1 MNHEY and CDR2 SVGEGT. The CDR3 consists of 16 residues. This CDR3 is CASSYRGGARSYEQYV. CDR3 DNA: TGTGCCAGCAGTTACCGAGGCGGGGCGCGCTCCTACGAGCAGTACGTC.